The sequence of this T cell receptor beta chain was determined in a study of early T cells in non-severe SARS-CoV-2 infection. Study in general: Chains from this unsorted whole-blood bulk RNA could not be paired.

Separate cDNA molecules each had unique molecular identifiers attached to them. TCRdb re-analysed the 5' RACE reads in MiXCR, keeping a single row per CDR3 protein. This table has tens of thousands of distinct CDR3 sequences, 9% to 10% appearing once. CDR1 and CDR2 (germline): SGHTA, FQGNSA. The CDR3 runs 13 residues. V was pared by 7 bases and J by 1 base, with 10 bases between. This clonotype was found many times. The rearrangement joins TRBV7-2 to TRBJ1-1; possible D gene TRBD1, 6 bases. Material: whole blood, obtained at baseline. This clonotype was obtained from an adult who was a healthcare worker with PCR-confirmed SARS-CoV-2 infection or an uninfected control (not recorded which). Written as DNA, the CDR3 is TGTGCCAGCAACAGACAGGAGAACACTGAAGCTTTCTTT. Its translation is CASNRQENTEAFF.